This T cell receptor (beta chain) was observed in a study of T-cell memory formation after mild COVID-19. Concerning this clonotype: No antigen is known for it.

This CDR3 comprises 16 residues. From germline, CDR1 is SEHNR and CDR2 FQNEAQ (reference sequence). The junction had 10 bases not matched to a gene; V was cut back by 3 bases and J by 7 bases. TCRdb re-called the 5' RACE reads through MiXCR, storing one row per CDR3 protein. The sample yields fewer than 600,000 distinct CDR3 sequences, roughly 20% seen once. Broader study findings: Cross-reactive memory seemingly joined, as some responding clones were found in pre-infection memory.

The sample was PBMCs or a T cell subset sorted from them (not recorded which). This sequence originates from an adult woman who had mild COVID-19 (a few samples of this study predate the infection). Cell type and time point are not known. This chain joins TRBV7-9 and TRBJ2-5, with 11 bases fitting TRBD2. CDR3 coding DNA: TGTGCCAGCAGCTTTTCGGCTAGCGGGGGGCAGGTGACCCAGTACTTC. Its translation: CASSFSASGGQVTQYF.